This TCR beta chain was identified in a study of T cell changes during pregnancy in multiple sclerosis. This CDR3 has 16 amino acids. TCRdb keeps only in-frame clones here, not all; method: immunoSEQ multiplex PCR. The repertoire holds some 50,000 clones, with under 90% as singletons. This TCR was recovered from a female donor in good health, enrolled as a control in a pregnancy study. Here the sequenced sample was peripheral blood, taken in the first trimester of pregnancy. The chain links TRBV21-1 to TRBJ1-5; the table's D gene call, TRBD1, was not cross checked with the DNA. TRBV21-1 is a listed pseudogene. The CDR3 is CASSRGTGYSNQPQHF. The CDR3 DNA reads as TGTGCCAGCAGCAGAGGGACAGGTTATAGCAATCAGCCCCAGCATTTT.